This T cell receptor beta chain came from a study of blood T cell repertoires in COVID-19. This CDR3 comprises 14 residues. V dropped 2 bases and J dropped 4 bases, with 9 bases sitting between them. From germline, CDR1 is SGHRS and CDR2 YFSETQ. The protocol was immunoSEQ multiplex PCR, while the TCRdb copy is restricted to in-frame clones and leaves out a portion. The sample carries about 160,000 clones, about 77% recorded once. This clonotype was obtained from a woman aged 80 or over with acute or convalescent COVID-19. The sequencing input was peripheral blood. This chain connects TRBV5-1 to TRBJ1-4, with unresolved D. The CDR3 bases are TGCGCCAGCAGCTTACGGGGAGTTAATGAAAAACTGTTTTTT. This translates into CASSLRGVNEKLFF.